The rows below give T cell receptor beta chains drawn from one sample of a study of STAT5B mutations in CD4+ large granular lymphocyte leukemia. Method: immunoSEQ multiplex PCR; TCRdb's copy keeps in-frame clones and lacks some. The sample holds some 34,000 clones; 60% to 80% are singletons and the top ten take 0.29%. Sequencing used CD4+ T cells from blood buffy coats. These receptors were collected from a human donor in good health. CDR3s include the opening cysteine and the closing phenylalanine or tryptophan. D genes are given only for firm matches. Size tells how often a clone was seen (once, few, many) or the class of an expanded clone, and some rows leave it out.

>TRBD2|NA|TRBV6-6|TRBJ2-1
TGTGCCAGCAGTTACTCTAGCGGGAGTGGCTATGAGCAGTTCTTC
CASSYSSGSGYEQFF
>TRBD2|NA|TRBV11-3|TRBJ2-5
TGTGCCAGCAGCAAAAGGACTAGTAGGTTGGAAGAGACCCAGTACTTC
CASSKRTSRLEETQYF
>NA|NA|TRBV19|TRBJ2-1
TGTGCCAGTAGTATGCTGCAAGGAAGCGATGAGCAGTTCTTC
CASSMLQGSDEQFF
>NA|NA|TRBV7-8|TRBJ2-5
TGTGCCAGCAGCTCGACAAATTTTGGGGAGACCCAGTACTTC
CASSSTNFGETQYF
>NA|NA|TRBV19|TRBJ1-1
TGTGCCAGTGGGGAGGGTAAAGGCACTGAAGCTTTCTTT
CASGEGKGTEAFF
>NA|NA|TRBV29-1|TRBJ2-7
TGCAGCGCCGGACGGGGCTACGAGCAGTACTTC
CSAGRGYEQYF
>TRBD2|NA|TRBV2|TRBJ2-3
TGTGCCAGCAGAGGACTAGCAGATACGCAGTATTTT
CASRGLADTQYF
>NA|once|TRBV5-1|TRBJ1-2
TGCGCCAGCAGCTGGAACAGTCGCCCTAACTATGGCTACACCTTC
CASSWNSRPNYGYTF
>NA|once|TRBV5-4|TRBJ1-3
TGTGCCAGCAGCTTGGGGGGCCCCTCTGGAAACACCATATATTTT
CASSLGGPSGNTIYF
>TRBD1|NA|TRBV7-2|TRBJ2-6
TGTGCCAGCAGCCTGGACAGGGATATGTCTGGGGCCAACGTCCTGACTTTC
CASSLDRDMSGANVLTF
>NA|few|TRBV7-2|TRBJ1-1
TGTGCCAGCAGCTTAGTTGGCAGCTCCCCTGAAGCTTTCTTT
CASSLVGSSPEAFF
>TRBD2|NA|TRBV25-1|TRBJ2-3
TGTGCCAGCAGTGAAGCGGGAGCGACAGATACGCAGTATTTT
CASSEAGATDTQYF
>NA|NA|TRBV5-4|TRBJ2-5
TGTGCCAGCAGCGAAGATCTCCGGGAGACCCAGTACTTC
CASSEDLRETQYF
>NA|NA|TRBV6-1|TRBJ1-2
TGTGCCAGCAGCCCGGGGCCCGCTCGCGGCTATGGCTACACCTTC
CASSPGPARGYGYTF
>NA|few|TRBV27|TRBJ2-7
TGTGCCAGCAGGGGGGGACGGGGGAGCAAGTACGAGCAGTACTTC
CASRGGRGSKYEQYF
>NA|NA|TRBV30|TRBJ1-6
TGTGCCTGGAGTGGTGACACGAATTCACCCCTCCACTTT
CAWSGDTNSPLHF
>NA|NA|TRBV5-1|TRBJ1-4
TGCGCCAGCAGCTTGGCCGCGACCACTCCAAATGAAAAACTGTTTTTT
CASSLAATTPNEKLFF
>NA|few|TRBV19|TRBJ1-5
TGTGCCAGTAGTATAGTAGGCCGGGGCAGAAAGAATCAGCCCCAGCATTTT
CASSIVGRGRKNQPQHF
>NA|once|TRBV21-1|TRBJ2-7
TGTGCCAGCAGCGAAAAACGACTAGCGGATCCCTACGAGCAGTACTTC
CASSEKRLADPYEQYF
>NA|NA|TRBV19|TRBJ2-3
TGTGCCAGTCGGTCGGGAGTGAGCACAGATACGCAGTATTTT
CASRSGVSTDTQYF
>NA|NA|TRBV10-1|TRBJ1-5
TGCGCCAGCCTTGAGGATGAACAGCCCCAGCATTTT
CASLEDEQPQHF
>NA|NA|TRBV11-2|TRBJ1-1
TGTGCCAGCAGGTGGTACACTGAAGCTTTCTTT
CASRWYTEAFF
>NA|NA|TRBV9|TRBJ1-4
TGTGCCAGCAGAAGACAGCCGAATGAAAAACTGTTTTTT
CASRRQPNEKLFF
>NA|few|TRBV30|TRBJ1-4
TGTGCCTGGAGTGTAAGTGATAATGAAAAACTGTTTTTT
CAWSVSDNEKLFF
>TRBD1|NA|TRBV7-2|TRBJ2-1
TGTGCCAGCAGCTTAGAGCCCGACAGGGTCTACAATGAGCAGTTCTTC
CASSLEPDRVYNEQFF
>TRBD1|few|TRBV7-9|TRBJ1-2
TGTGCCAGCAGCTTAGCACAGGGGCACTATGGCTACACCTTC
CASSLAQGHYGYTF
>TRBD1|NA|TRBV2|TRBJ2-3
TGTGCCAGCCGTCGAAGTGGACAGGGTTATAGAGATACGCAGTATTTT
CASRRSGQGYRDTQYF